The 12 T cell receptor beta chains below all came from one sample that was sequenced in a study of vaccination and CD4 T cells after COVID-19. The Oncomine TCR Beta short-read assay generated sequence data from the DNA of cultured CD4+ T cells. TCRdb re-derived calls from the PCR reads in MiXCR, one entry per CDR3 protein. The sample contains about 15,000 distinct CDR3 sequences, about three quarters of which appear only once. These receptors have no identified antigens. Treatment described: roughly ten-day PBMC culture with coronavirus spike peptide pools or control peptides (ViraFEST assay). Sequenced: CD4+ T cells from blood, cultured in vitro. These receptors originate from a human donor who had recovered from COVID-19.

This chain joins TRBV5-1 and TRBJ1-2; 7 positions agree with TRBD1. V trimming: 2 bases; J trimming: 8 bases; junction bases outside the gene matches: 3. Germline CDR1 and CDR2: SGHRS and YFSETQ. This CDR3 is built from 12 residues. CDR3 region: CASSLQGTGYTF. The CDR3, as DNA: TGCGCCAGCAGCTTACAGGGGACCGGCTACACCTTC.

The V call is TRBV2, the J call TRBJ2-5, with 12 bases aligning to TRBD1. Germline-derived CDR1 and CDR2 are SNHLY and FYNNEI. The CDR3 length is 14 residues. V shed 5 bases and J 5 bases; nucleotides not matched to a gene: 3. CDR3 in amino acids: CASSRDRGRETQYF. The CDR3 nucleotides are TGTGCCAGCAGTAGGGACAGGGGGCGGGAGACCCAGTACTTC.

This CDR3 reads CASRRTGGVNSPLHF. The CDR3 DNA reads as TGTGCCAGCAGACGGACAGGGGGCGTCAATTCACCCCTCCACTTT. The chain couples TRBV11-2 to TRBJ1-6, with 11 bases lining up with TRBD1. CDR3 length: 15 residues. The germline V gene has CDR1 SGHAT and CDR2 FQNNGV. V gave up 6 bases and J gave up 7 bases; unmatched junction bases: 5.

This sequence joins TRBV7-2 and TRBJ1-5; TRBD1 matches at 7 bases. After removal of 6 bases from V and 4 bases from J, the junction contained 3 bases not matched to a gene. Germline V gene sequence: CDR1 SGHTA, CDR2 FQGNSA. The CDR3 loop spans 13 amino acids. CDR3 nucleotides: TGTGCCAGCAGTCCGACAGGGAATCAGCCCCAGCATTTT. Protein product: CASSPTGNQPQHF.

The V and J genes are TRBV29-1 and TRBJ1-2, with D unresolved. This CDR3 spans 11 amino acids. Trimming shortened V by 5 bases and J by 2 bases, and 6 bases separated the two germline ends. Germline CDR1 and CDR2: SQVTM and ANQGSEA. The CDR3 nucleotides are TGCAGCGTTCAGGTGAACTATGGCTACACCTTC. As protein: CSVQVNYGYTF.

The chain carries TRBV10-3 and TRBJ1-1; D call uncertain. CDR1 is ENHRY and CDR2 is SYGVKD in the germline V gene. The ends were cut back, 0 bases at V and 0 bases at J, with 8 bases in the middle. The CDR3 loop spans 15 amino acids. The CDR3 is CAISESWRLNTEAFF. The CDR3 coding sequence is TGTGCCATCAGTGAGTCGTGGCGGTTGAACACTGAAGCTTTCTTT.

This chain joins TRBV6-2 or TRBV6-3 and TRBJ1-1; no firm D call. The CDR3 totals 13 residues. V lost 2 bases and J 5 bases, leaving 9 bases between the germline ends. Germline V gives CDR1 MNHEY, CDR2 SVGEGT. CDR3 region: CASSYRTGTEAFF. The CDR3 DNA is TGTGCCAGCAGTTACAGGACGGGAACTGAAGCTTTCTTT.

This clonotype occurred once. The V gene is TRBV7-2, the J gene TRBJ1-1; D may be TRBD1 (6 bases). V lost 1 base, J lost 2 bases, and 14 bases lay in between. Germline-derived CDR1 and CDR2 are SGHTA and FQGNSA. The CDR3 spans 16 residues. Here the CDR3 DNA reads TGTGCCAGCAGCTTAGATTTTGGGACACTAAACACTGAAGCTTTCTTT. Translation gives CASSLDFGTLNTEAFF.

The chain carries TRBV5-5 and TRBJ2-1; D is unclear. This CDR3 spans 15 amino acids. Trimming took 4 bases from V and 1 from J, leaving 12 bases between them. In germline, CDR1 is SGHKS, CDR2 YYEKEE (reference sequence). In nucleotides, the CDR3 is TGTGCCAGCAGCGGGCCGGCCTCATCCTACAATGAGCAGTTCTTC. Protein sequence: CASSGPASSYNEQFF. Full variable domain (remainder filled in from reference TRBV5-5 and TRBJ2-1): DAGVTQSPTHLIKTRGQQVTLRCSPISGHKSVSWYQQVLGQGPQFIFQYYEKEERGRGNFPDRFSARQFPNYSSELNVNALLLGDSALYLCASSGPASSYNEQFFGPGTRLTVL.

The rearrangement links TRBV10-3 to TRBJ2-2; TRBD1 or TRBD2 may be the D gene (5 bases each). The CDR3 length is 15 residues. CDR1 is ENHRY, CDR2 SYGVKD, per germline. V dropped 4 bases and J dropped 1 base, with 10 bases sitting between them. CDR3 in amino acids: CAISGGRGNTGELFF. CDR3 coding DNA: TGTGCCATCAGTGGGGGACGGGGGAACACCGGGGAGCTGTTTTTT.

The CDR3, as DNA: TGCAGTGCTACCCAGTTCGGTAGCAATCAGCCCCAGCATTTT. This codes for CSATQFGSNQPQHF. V gene TRBV20-1 combines with J gene TRBJ1-5; D is uncertain. Trimming removed 4 bases from V and 0 bases from J, with 10 bases in between. This CDR3 contains 14 residues. The germline V gene encodes CDR1 DFQATT and CDR2 SNEGSKA (reference sequence).

This clonotype turned up a few times. V usage is TRBV7-9 and J usage is TRBJ1-2, with a weak D call TRBD1 (5 bases). The germline V gene has CDR1 SEHNR and CDR2 FQNEAQ (reference sequence). The CDR3 sequence is 17 residues long. Trimming removed 5 bases from V and 0 bases from J, with 19 bases in between. CDR3 protein: CASSPHAPGTSNYGYTF. Here the CDR3 DNA reads TGTGCCAGCAGCCCCCACGCCCCAGGGACCTCTAACTATGGCTACACCTTC.